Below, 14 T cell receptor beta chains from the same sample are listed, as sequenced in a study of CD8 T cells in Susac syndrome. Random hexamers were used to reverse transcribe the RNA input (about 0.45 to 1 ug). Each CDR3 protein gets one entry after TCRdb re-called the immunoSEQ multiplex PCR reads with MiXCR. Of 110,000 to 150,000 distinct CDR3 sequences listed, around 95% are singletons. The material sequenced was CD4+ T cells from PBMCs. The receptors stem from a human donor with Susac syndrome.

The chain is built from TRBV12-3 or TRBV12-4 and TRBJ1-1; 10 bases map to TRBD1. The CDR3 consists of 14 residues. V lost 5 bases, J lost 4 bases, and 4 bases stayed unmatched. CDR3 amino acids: CASSATGGFTEAFF. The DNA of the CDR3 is TGTGCCAGCAGTGCGACAGGGGGCTTCACTGAAGCTTTCTTT.

CDR3 in DNA: TGTGCCAGCAGCTTGATGGGGGGCGGGGACACTGAAGCTTTCTTT. Translation: CASSLMGGGDTEAFF. The chain links TRBV7-9 to TRBJ1-1, with TRBD1 as a possible D gene (6 bases). The CDR3 consists of 15 residues. In germline, CDR1 is SEHNR, CDR2 FQNEAQ (reference sequence). V dropped 3 bases and J dropped 3 bases, with 14 bases sitting between them.

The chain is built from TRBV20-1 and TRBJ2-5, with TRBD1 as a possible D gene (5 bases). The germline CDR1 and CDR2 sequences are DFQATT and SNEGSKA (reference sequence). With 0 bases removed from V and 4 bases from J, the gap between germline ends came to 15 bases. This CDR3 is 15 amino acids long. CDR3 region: CSARDGEGAGETQYF. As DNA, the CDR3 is TGCAGTGCTAGAGATGGGGAAGGGGCCGGAGAGACCCAGTACTTC.

As DNA, the CDR3 is TGTGCCAGCAGCCGGTCTTCGCGGTCCTACGAGCAGTACTTC. It specifies CASSRSSRSYEQYF. V gene TRBV14 combines with J gene TRBJ2-7; D is unresolved. This CDR3 spans 14 amino acids. The germline gives CDR1 SGHDN, CDR2 FVKESK. The V gene lost 4 bases and the J gene lost 1 base, with 11 bases spanning the gap.

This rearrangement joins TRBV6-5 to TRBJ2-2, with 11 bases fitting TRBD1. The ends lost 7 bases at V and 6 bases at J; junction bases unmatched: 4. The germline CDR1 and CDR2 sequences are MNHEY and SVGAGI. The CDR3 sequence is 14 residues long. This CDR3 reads CASTGQGASGELFF. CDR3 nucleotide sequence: TGTGCCAGCACCGGACAGGGGGCCTCCGGGGAGCTGTTTTTT.

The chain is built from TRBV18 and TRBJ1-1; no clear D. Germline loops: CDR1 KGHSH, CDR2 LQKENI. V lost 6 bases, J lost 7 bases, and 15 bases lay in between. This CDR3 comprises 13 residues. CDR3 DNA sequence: TGTGCCAGCTCTATAGGACCATCTTTTGAAGCTTTCTTT. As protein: CASSIGPSFEAFF.

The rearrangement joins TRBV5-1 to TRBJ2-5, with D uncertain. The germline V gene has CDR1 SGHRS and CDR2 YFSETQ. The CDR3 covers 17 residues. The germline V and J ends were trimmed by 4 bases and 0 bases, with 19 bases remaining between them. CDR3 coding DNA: TGCGCCAGCAGCAAAAGGTCCTCTCAAACGTACCAAGAGACCCAGTACTTC. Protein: CASSKRSSQTYQETQYF.

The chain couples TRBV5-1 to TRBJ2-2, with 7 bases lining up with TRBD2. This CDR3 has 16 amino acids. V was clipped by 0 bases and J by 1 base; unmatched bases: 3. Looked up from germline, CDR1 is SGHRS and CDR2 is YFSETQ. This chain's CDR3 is CASSLVAGRNTGELFF. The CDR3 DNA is TGCGCCAGCAGCTTGGTAGCGGGCAGGAACACCGGGGAGCTGTTTTTT.

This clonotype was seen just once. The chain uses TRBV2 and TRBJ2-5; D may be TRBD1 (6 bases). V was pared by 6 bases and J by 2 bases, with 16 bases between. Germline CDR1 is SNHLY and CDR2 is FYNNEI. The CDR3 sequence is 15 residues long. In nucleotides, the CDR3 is TGTGCCAGCAGAACAGGGCAAAGTCTACAAGAGACCCAGTACTTC. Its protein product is CASRTGQSLQETQYF. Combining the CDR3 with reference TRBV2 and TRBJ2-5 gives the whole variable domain EPEVTQTPSHQVTQMGQEVILRCVPISNHLYFYWYRQILGQKVEFLVSFYNNEISEKSEIFDDQFSVERPDGSNFTLKIRSTKLEDSAMYFCASRTGQSLQETQYFGPGTRLLVL.

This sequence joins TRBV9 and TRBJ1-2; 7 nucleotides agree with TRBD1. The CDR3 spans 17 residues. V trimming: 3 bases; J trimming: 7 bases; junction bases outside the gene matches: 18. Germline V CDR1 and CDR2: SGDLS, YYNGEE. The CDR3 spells CASSEGALAGDTLGYTF. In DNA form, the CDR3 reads TGTGCCAGCAGCGAGGGGGCCCTGGCAGGCGATACACTTGGCTACACCTTC.

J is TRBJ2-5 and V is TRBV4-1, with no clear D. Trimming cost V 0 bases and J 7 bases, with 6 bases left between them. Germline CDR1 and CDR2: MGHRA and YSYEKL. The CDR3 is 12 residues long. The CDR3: CASSQEFGTQYF. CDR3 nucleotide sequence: TGCGCCAGCAGCCAAGAGTTCGGGACCCAGTACTTC.

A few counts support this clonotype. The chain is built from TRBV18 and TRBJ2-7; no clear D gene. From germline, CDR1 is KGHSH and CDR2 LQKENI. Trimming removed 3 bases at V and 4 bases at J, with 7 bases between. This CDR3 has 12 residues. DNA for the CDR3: TGTGCCAGCTCACCCCTGGGGTACGAGCAGTACTTC. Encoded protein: CASSPLGYEQYF.

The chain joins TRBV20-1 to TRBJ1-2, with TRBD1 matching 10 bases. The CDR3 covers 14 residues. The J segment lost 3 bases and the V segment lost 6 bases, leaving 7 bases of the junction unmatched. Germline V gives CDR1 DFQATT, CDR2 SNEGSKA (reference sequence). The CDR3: CSARRQGADYGYTF. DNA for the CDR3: TGCAGTGCCCGGCGACAGGGGGCCGACTATGGCTACACCTTC.

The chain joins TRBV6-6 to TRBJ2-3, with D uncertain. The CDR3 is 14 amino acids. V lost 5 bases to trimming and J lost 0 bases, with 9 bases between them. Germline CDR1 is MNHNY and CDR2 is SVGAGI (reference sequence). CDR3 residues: CASSAQLSTDTQYF. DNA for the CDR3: TGTGCCAGCAGTGCCCAGCTGAGCACAGATACGCAGTATTTT.